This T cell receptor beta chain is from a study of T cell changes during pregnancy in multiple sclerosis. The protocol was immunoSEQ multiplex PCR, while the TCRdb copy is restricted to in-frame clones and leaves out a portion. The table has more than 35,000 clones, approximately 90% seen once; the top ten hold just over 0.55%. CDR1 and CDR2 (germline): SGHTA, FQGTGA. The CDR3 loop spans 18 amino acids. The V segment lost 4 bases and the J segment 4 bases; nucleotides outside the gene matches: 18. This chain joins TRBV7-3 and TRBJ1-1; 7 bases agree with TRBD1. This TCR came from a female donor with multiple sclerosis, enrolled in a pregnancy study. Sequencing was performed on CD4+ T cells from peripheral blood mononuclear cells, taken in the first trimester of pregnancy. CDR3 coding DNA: TGTGCCAGCAGCTCGTTTCCCCTTTCGACAGGGAGGCGCACTGAAGCTTTCTTT. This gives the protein CASSSFPLSTGRRTEAFF.